This T cell receptor beta chain comes out of a study of cytomegalovirus exposure and HLA in healthy donors. Trimming removed 5 bases from V and 3 bases from J; junction bases left unmatched: 6. The CDR3 totals 14 residues. The germline V gene has CDR1 WSHSY and CDR2 SAAADI. In the PCR, 60 Vbeta and 13 Jbeta primers were used. Assay used: immunoSEQ multiplex PCR; TCRdb lists only in-frame clones, some missing. Seen here are some 110,000 clones, approximately 81% observed once, and the top ten hold approximately 4.3%. Sequencing was carried out using PBMCs. This receptor was obtained from a man aged 25-40 years in good health and CMV-seropositive. This chain uses TRBV10-2 with TRBJ2-7; 8 bases match TRBD2. The DNA for the CDR3 is TGCGCCAGCAGTCCTACCCTAGCGGGCTACGAGCAGTACTTC. Protein product: CASSPTLAGYEQYF.